The rows below give T cell receptor beta chains drawn from one sample of a study of human T cells and chemical hapten exposure. MiXCR was run by TCRdb on the RACE reads, yielding one entry per CDR3 protein. The sample lists about 99,000 distinct CDR3 sequences; around an eighth were seen once. The material sequenced was whole blood, taken in connection with sensitization to the hapten diphenylcyclopropenone (DPC). These receptors came from a woman in her thirties or forties with alopecia areata. Some clones in this sample may be carry-over from other donors' samples. Each CDR3 is given without its conserved first and last residue. The D gene is left open where the match is weak. Clone size appears in some rows only: once, few, many, or a class for an expanded clone.

TRBV20-1	TRBJ1-2	NA	12	many	SAPPAAGDYGYT
TRBV7-8	TRBJ2-1	NA	11	NA	ASSPINDNEQF
TRBV5-1	TRBJ1-6	NA	14	once	ASSLTGTVDNSPLH
TRBV2	TRBJ2-7	NA	11	NA	ASRTPAGGEQY
TRBV5-1	TRBJ1-1	TRBD1	11	few	ASSPGQGLEAF
TRBV5-4	TRBJ2-7	TRBD2	15	NA	ASSLASSGRRAYEQY
TRBV19	TRBJ2-7	NA	11	few	ASGGAASYEQY
TRBV6-1	TRBJ1-3	NA	13	few	ASSEGTPSGNTIY
TRBV4-1	TRBJ2-7	NA	17	many	ASSQERFRTSGSSYEQY
TRBV4-1	TRBJ2-7	NA	13	NA	ASSQDLRGSYEQY
TRBV9	TRBJ2-1	TRBD2	13	few	ASSLASGMGNEQF
TRBV7-6	TRBJ2-5	NA	13	few	ASSPVIRLQETQY
TRBV5-1	TRBJ2-2	NA	11	NA	ASSPVGIGELF
TRBV27	TRBJ1-4	NA	12	NA	ASSGRATNEKLF
TRBV12-2	TRBJ1-1	NA	13	NA	ASRLALNRHSQAF
TRBV20-1	TRBJ2-3	NA	13	many	SATAQGISTDTQY
TRBV28	TRBJ2-5	TRBD1	10	NA	ASSANRGIQY
TRBV11-2	TRBJ1-3	NA	13	NA	ASSLARVSGNTIY
TRBV12-3/TRBV12-4	TRBJ2-2	TRBD2	12	NA	ASSRLAGGRELF
TRBV29-1	TRBJ1-1	NA	10	many	SVQRSTGVAF
TRBV4-3	TRBJ2-4	NA	14	NA	ASSQDFFGGFGIQY
TRBV6-5	TRBJ1-5	NA	13	few	ASSLTRNSNQPQH
TRBV20-1	TRBJ2-2	TRBD1	11	NA	SARRQGPGELF
TRBV5-1	TRBJ2-7	TRBD2	15	few	ASSLDPTSGRAGEQY
TRBV7-3	TRBJ2-1	NA	12	NA	ASSPRLEGNEQF
TRBV18	TRBJ1-4	NA	13	few	ASSPDGATNEKLF
TRBV9	TRBJ1-3	NA	13	few	ASSVGGNSGNTIY